This T cell receptor beta chain was sequenced in a study of cytomegalovirus exposure and HLA in healthy donors. Primers: 60 Vbeta forward and 13 Jbeta reverse. TCRdb's copy holds only in-frame clones and misses some; the assay was immunoSEQ multiplex PCR. The sample lists 210,000 or so clones, roughly four fifths seen once, with approximately 10% in the top ten. This clone showed up just once. The V end was cut by 2 bases, the J end by 6 bases, with 11 bases between. Germline V gene lookup returns CDR1 SEHNR and CDR2 FQNEAQ (reference sequence). The CDR3 has 13 amino acids. This receptor was taken from a woman between 50 and 59 years old in good health and CMV-seropositive. V usage is TRBV7-9 and J usage is TRBJ2-7, with a possible D match to TRBD2 (5 bases). The sample comprised PBMCs. The CDR3, as DNA: TGTGCCAGCAGCTTATCTGGGAGCGTCGAGCAGTACTTC. This encodes CASSLSGSVEQYF.